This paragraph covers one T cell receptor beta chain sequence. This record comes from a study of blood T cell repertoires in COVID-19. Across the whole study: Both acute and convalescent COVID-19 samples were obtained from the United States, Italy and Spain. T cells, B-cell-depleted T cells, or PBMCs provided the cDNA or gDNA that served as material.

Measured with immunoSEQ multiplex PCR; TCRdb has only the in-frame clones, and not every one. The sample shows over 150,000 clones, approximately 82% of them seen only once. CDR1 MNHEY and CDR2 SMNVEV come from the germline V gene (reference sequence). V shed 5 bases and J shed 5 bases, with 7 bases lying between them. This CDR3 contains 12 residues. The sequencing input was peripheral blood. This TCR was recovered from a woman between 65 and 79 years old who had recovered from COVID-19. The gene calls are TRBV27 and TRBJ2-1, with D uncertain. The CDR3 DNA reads TGTGCCAGCAGTGACCGGGACAATGAGCAGTTCTTC. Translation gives CASSDRDNEQFF.